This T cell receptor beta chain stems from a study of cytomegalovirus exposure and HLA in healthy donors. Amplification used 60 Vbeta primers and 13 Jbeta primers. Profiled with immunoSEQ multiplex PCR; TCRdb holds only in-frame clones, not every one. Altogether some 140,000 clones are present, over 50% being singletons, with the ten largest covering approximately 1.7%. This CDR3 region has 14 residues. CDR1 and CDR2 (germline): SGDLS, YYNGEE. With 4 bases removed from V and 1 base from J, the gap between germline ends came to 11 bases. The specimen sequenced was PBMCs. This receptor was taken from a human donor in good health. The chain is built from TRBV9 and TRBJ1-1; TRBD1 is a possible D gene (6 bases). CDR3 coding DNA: TGTGCCAGCAGCCCGGGACAACGGAACACTGAAGCTTTCTTT. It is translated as CASSPGQRNTEAFF.